The rows below give T cell receptor beta chains drawn from one sample of a study of control samples from healthy donors and cancer patients. Data came from immunoSEQ multiplex PCR; TCRdb stores just in-frame clones and leaves some out. The repertoire holds 200,000 or so clones, with about 93% as singletons. The sample was blood. All receptors derive from a man in his fifties in good health. Both conserved end residues are trimmed from each CDR3. A D gene is named only where the DNA matches it firmly.

V gene	CDR3 length	D gene	CDR3 protein
TRBV12-3/TRBV12-4	9	.	ASSLGMKGF
TRBV6-6	13	.	ASSKTGTQNTEAF
TRBV7-9	10	.	ATRGEFYEQY
TRBV28	10	TRBD1	ASSLSGQLRI
TRBV6-6	13	.	ASSYFDRSDHEQY
TRBV7-2	17	.	ASSHPREITYTPNYGYT
TRBV10-2	13	.	ASSESWQRADTQY
TRBV5-1	15	.	ASSSAPRLSNTGELF
TRBV3-1/TRBV3-2	10	.	ASSRNTGELF
TRBV6-5	14	TRBD1	ASSFTGQGWADTQY
TRBV7-9	14	TRBD2	ASSRSGGVSYNEQF
TRBV7-9	13	TRBD1	ASSLDRGLVQPQH
TRBV19	13	.	ASSTGDPPAQPQH
TRBV5-5	10	.	ASSSRLYEQY
TRBV3-1/TRBV3-2	13	.	ASSQDPSENQPQH
TRBV7-2	14	TRBD1	ASSLRTGLTGNTIY
TRBV6-2/TRBV6-3	12	TRBD1	ASSTGQGWQPQH
TRBV9	13	.	ASSAADQVHTEAF
TRBV29-1	10	TRBD1	HGQDEYNGQF
TRBV5-1	12	.	ASSLMGQGGELF
TRBV14	11	.	ASSRNSYYEQY
TRBV18	9	.	ASSPEREQF
TRBV6-5	10	.	ASGYREETQY
TRBV3-1/TRBV3-2	13	.	ASSQGLERGNTIY